This T cell receptor (beta chain) was identified in a study of blood T cell repertoires in COVID-19. Using immunoSEQ multiplex PCR, the repertoire was profiled, and TCRdb retains in-frame clones only, with some absent. The table has about 71,000 clones, around 76% seen once. The CDR3 spans 13 residues. Unmatched junction bases numbered 8, after V lost 1 base and J lost 14 bases. The sequence was obtained from a woman of 80 years or more with active or convalescent COVID-19. Sequencing used peripheral blood. This rearrangement joins TRBV12-3 or TRBV12-4 to TRBJ1-5; TRBD1 matches 7 bases. The chain's CDR3 is CASSLGPGQSKHF. CDR3 DNA: TGTGCCAGCAGTTTAGGGCCGGGACAGTCTAAGCATTTT.